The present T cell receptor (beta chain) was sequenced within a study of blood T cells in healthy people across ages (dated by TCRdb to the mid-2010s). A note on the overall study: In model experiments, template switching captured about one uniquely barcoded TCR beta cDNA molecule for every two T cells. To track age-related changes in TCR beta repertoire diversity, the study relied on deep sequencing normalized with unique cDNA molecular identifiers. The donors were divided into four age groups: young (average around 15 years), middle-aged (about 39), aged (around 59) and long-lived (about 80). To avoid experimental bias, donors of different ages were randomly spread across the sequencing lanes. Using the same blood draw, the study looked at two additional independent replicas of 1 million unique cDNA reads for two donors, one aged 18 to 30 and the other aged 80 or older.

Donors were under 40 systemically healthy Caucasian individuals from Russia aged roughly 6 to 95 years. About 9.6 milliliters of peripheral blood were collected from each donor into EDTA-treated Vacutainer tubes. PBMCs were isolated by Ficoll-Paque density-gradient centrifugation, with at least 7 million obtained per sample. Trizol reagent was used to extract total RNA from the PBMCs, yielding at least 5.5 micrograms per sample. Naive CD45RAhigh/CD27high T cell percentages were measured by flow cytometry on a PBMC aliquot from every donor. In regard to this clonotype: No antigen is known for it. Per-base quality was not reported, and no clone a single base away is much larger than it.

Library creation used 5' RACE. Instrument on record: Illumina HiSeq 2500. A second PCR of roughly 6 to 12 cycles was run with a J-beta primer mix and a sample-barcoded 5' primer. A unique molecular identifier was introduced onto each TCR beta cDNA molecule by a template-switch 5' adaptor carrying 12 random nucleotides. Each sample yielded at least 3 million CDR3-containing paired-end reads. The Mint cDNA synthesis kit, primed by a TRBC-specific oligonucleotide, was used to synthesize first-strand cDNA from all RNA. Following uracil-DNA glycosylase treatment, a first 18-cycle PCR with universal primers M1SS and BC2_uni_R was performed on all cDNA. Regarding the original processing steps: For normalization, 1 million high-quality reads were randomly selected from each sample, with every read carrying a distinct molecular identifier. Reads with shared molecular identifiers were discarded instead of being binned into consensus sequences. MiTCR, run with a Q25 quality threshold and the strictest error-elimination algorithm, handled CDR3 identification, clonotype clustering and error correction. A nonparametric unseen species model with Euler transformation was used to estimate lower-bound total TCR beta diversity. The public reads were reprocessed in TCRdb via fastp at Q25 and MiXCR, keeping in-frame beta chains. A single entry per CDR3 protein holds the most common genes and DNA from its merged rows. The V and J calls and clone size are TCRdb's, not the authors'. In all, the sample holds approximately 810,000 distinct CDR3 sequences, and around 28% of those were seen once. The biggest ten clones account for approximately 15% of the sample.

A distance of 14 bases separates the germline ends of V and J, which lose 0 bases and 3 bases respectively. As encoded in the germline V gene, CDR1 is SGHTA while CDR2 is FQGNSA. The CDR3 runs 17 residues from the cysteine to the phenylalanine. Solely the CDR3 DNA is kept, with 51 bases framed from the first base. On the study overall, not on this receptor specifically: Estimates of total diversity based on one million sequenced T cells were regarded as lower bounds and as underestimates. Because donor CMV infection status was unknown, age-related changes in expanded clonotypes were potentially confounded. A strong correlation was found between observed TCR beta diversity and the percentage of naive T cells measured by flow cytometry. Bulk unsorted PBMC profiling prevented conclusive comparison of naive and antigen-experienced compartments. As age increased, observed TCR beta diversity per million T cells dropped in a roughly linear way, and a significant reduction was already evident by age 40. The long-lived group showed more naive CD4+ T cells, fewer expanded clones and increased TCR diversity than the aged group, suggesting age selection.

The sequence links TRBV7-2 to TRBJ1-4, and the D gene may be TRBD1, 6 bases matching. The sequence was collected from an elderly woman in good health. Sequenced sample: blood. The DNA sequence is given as TGTGCCAGCAGCTTAGCGTACAGGGCCGGCCCTAATGAAAAACTGTTTTTT. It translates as CASSLAYRAGPNEKLFF.